Listed here is a single T cell receptor (beta chain). Its ends do not fully match the called genes, so a read error is possible. The CDR3 sequence is 15 residues long. Germline V gives CDR1 SSHAT, CDR2 FNYEAQ (reference sequence). These data originate in a study of blood T cell repertoires in COVID-19. Clinical history as reported by participants underpinned cohort assignment. Source study methods: For nucleated cells, counts were estimated from reference gene primer amplification. Sequencing was performed with immunoSEQ multiplex PCR; in TCRdb, only in-frame clones are kept and a portion is missing. For V, J and clone size, that table is used; D and trimming come from the DNA. The data hold over 300,000 clones, with 70% to 90% observed a single time.

The gene calls are TRBV7-7 and TRBJ1-4; the match to TRBD1 covers 9 bases. Sequenced input: PBMCs or T cells enriched from blood (not recorded which). The TCR was taken from a woman between 40 and 50 years old who had recovered from COVID-19. CDR3 nucleotides: TGTGCTAGCAGCGCTGGGCGGACAGGGGTAGAAAAACTGTTTTTT. It codes for CASSAGRTGVEKLFF.